This T cell receptor beta chain was retrieved from a study of T cells in Graves' hyperthyroidism and ophthalmopathy. This clonotype was seen many times. Its specificity is unknown. Regarding the study as a whole: Most expanded thyroid clonotypes above 0.001 recurred in blood. The model foresaw ophthalmopathy a median 6.5 months prior to onset. From stable hyperthyroidism, ophthalmopathy was set apart by a 13 V-J model.

After removal of 5 bases from V and 1 base from J, the junction contained 4 bases not matched to a gene. The CDR3 loop spans 14 amino acids. Per the germline V gene, CDR1 is SGHAT and CDR2 is FQNNGV. Authors of the study amplified TCR beta CDR3 regions from RNA transcripts. First-round RT-PCR targeting the TCR CDR3 was performed with the HTBI primer set. TCRdb processed the multiplex PCR reads anew with MiXCR; each CDR3 protein has one entry. The data show 350,000 or so distinct CDR3 sequences, roughly 20% seen once. This receptor was identified in a woman aged 40-49 years with Graves' ophthalmopathy. The material sequenced was blood. The V and J genes are TRBV11-2 and TRBJ2-5; 7 bases fit TRBD1. This CDR3 is CASSGSGGQETQYF. The CDR3 DNA reads as TGTGCCAGCAGCGGCTCAGGGGGCCAAGAGACCCAGTACTTC.